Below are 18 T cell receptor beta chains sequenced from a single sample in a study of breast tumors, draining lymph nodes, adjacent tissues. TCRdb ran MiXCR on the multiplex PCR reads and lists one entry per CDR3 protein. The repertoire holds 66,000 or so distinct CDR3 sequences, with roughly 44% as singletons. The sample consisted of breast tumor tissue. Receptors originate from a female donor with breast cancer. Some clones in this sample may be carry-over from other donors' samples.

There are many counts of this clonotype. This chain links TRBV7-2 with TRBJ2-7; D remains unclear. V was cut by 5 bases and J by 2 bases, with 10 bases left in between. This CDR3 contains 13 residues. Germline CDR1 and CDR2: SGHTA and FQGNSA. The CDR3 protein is CASSPRVAYEQYF. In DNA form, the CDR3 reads TGTGCCAGCAGCCCCCGGGTGGCCTACGAGCAGTACTTC.

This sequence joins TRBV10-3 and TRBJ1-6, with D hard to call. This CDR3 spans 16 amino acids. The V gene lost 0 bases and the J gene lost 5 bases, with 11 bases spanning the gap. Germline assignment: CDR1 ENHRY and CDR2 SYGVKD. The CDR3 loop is CAISESDGADNSPLHF. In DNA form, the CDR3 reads TGTGCCATCAGTGAGTCGGACGGAGCCGATAATTCACCCCTCCACTTT.

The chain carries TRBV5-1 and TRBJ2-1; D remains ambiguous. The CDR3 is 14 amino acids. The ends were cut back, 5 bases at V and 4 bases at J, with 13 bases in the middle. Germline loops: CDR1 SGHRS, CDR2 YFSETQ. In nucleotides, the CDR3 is TGCGCCAGCAGTTACCTGGATAGGTACAATGAGCAGTTCTTC. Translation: CASSYLDRYNEQFF.

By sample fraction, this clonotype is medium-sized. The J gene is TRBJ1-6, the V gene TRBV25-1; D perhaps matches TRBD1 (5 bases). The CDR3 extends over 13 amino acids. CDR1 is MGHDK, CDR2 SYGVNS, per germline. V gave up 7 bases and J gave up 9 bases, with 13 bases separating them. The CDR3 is CASKGGDRSPLHF. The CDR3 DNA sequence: TGTGCCAGCAAAGGAGGGGATCGTTCACCCCTCCACTTT.

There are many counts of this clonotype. The DNA of the CDR3 is TGTGCCAGCACGAGCACAGATACGCAGTATTTT. It encodes CASTSTDTQYF. V and J are TRBV7-9 and TRBJ2-3, with D unclear. CDR1 and CDR2 from the germline V gene are SEHNR and FQNEAQ (reference sequence). V was cut by 7 bases and J by 0 bases, with 2 bases left in between. The CDR3 spans 11 residues. The whole variable domain, filled in from reference TRBV7-9 and TRBJ2-3, reads DTGVSQNPRHKITKRGQNVTFRCDPISEHNRLYWYRQTLGQGPEFLTYFQNEAQLEKSRLLSDRFSAERPKGSFSTLEIQRTEQGDSAMYLCASTSTDTQYFGPGTRLTVL.

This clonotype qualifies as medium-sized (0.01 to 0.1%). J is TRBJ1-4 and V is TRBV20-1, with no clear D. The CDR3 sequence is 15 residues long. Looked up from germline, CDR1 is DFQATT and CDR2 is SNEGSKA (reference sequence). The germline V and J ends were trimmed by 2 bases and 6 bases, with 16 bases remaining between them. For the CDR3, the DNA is TGCAGTGCTAGATCCCTCCGCGTCGGGTATGAAAAACTGTTTTTT. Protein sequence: CSARSLRVGYEKLFF.

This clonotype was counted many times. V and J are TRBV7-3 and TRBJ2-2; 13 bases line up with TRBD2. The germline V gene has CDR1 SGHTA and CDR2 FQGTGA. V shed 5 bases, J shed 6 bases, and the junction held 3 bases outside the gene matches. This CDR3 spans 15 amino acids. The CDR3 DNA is TGTGCCAGCAGCCGGACTAGCGGGAGATCCGGGGAGCTGTTTTTT. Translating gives CASSRTSGRSGELFF. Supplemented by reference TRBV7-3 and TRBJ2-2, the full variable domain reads GAGVSQTPSNKVTEKGKYVELRCDPISGHTALYWYRQSLGQGPEFLIYFQGTGAADDSGLPNDRFFAVRPEGSVSTLKIQRTERGDSAVYLCASSRTSGRSGELFFGEGSRLTVL.

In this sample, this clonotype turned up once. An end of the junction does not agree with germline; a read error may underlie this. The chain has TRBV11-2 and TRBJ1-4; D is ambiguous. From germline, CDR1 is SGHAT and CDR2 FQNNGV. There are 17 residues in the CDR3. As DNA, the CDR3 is TGCGCCAGCAGCCCCCTCGGAGCAGCGTCGAGTCGCGAAAAACTGTTTTTT. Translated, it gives CASSPLGAASSREKLFF.

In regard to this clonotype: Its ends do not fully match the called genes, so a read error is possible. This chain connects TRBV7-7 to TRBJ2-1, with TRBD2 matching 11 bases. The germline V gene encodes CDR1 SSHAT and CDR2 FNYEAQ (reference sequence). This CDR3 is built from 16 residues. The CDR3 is CASSLAGGPSYNEQFF. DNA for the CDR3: TGTGCTAGCAGCTTAGCGGGGGGGCCCTCGTACAATGAGCAGTTCTTC.

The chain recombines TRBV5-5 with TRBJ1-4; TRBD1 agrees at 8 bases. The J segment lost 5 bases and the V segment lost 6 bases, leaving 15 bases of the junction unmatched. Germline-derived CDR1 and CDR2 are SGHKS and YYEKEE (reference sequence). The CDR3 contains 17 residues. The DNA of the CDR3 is TGTGCCAGCAACCCGGGACAGGCGTTTGTCCCGAATGAAAAACTGTTTTTT. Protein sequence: CASNPGQAFVPNEKLFF.

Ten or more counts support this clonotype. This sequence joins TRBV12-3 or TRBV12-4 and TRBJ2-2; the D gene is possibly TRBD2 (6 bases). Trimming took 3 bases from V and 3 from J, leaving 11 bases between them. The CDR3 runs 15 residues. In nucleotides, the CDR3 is TGTGCCAGCAGTTTCGGAGCGGGCTACACCGGGGAGCTGTTTTTT. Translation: CASSFGAGYTGELFF.

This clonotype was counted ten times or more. CDR3 loop: CAISEPGTTNEQFF. CDR3 nucleotides: TGTGCCATCAGTGAGCCTGGTACCACCAATGAGCAGTTCTTC. V gene TRBV10-3 combines with J gene TRBJ2-1, with D uncertain. Trimming removed 2 bases from V and 6 bases from J, with 11 bases in between. Germline-derived CDR1 and CDR2 are ENHRY and SYGVKD. This CDR3 region has 14 residues.

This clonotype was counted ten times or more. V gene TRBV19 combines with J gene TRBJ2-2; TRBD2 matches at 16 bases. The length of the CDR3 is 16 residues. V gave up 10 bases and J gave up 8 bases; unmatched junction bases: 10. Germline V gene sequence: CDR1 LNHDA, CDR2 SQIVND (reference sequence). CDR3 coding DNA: TGTGCCACTCTAGGGACTAGCGGGAGGGCCGGGGGGGAGCTGTTTTTT. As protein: CATLGTSGRAGGELFF.

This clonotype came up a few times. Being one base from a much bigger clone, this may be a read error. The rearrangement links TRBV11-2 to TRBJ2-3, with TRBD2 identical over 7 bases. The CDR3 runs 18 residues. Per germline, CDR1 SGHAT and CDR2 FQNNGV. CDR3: CANSLQWGGSLLTDTQYF. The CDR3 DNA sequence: TGTGCCAACAGCTTACAATGGGGGGGGTCGCTGCTCACAGATACGCAGTATTTT.

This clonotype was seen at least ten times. In DNA form, the CDR3 reads TGTGCCAGCAGTTTCTTTCGGGACAGGGACGCGGTGCAGTACTTC. Amino acid sequence: CASSFFRDRDAVQYF. The chain carries TRBV12-3 or TRBV12-4 and TRBJ2-7, with TRBD1 identical over 9 bases. After removal of 3 bases from V and 9 bases from J, the junction contained 12 bases not matched to a gene. The CDR3 is 15 residues long.

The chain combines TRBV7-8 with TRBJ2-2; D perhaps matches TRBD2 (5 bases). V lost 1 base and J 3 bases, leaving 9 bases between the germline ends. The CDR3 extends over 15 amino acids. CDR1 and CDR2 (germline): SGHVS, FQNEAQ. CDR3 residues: CASSLGGVYTGELFF. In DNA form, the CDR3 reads TGTGCCAGCAGCTTAGGGGGAGTCTACACCGGGGAGCTGTTTTTT.

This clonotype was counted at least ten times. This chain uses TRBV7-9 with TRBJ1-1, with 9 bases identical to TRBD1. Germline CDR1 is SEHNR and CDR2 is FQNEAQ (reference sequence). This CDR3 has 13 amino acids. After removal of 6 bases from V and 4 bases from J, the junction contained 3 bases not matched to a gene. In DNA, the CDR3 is TGTGCCAGCAGACAACAGGGGGCCACTGAAGCTTTCTTT. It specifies CASRQQGATEAFF.

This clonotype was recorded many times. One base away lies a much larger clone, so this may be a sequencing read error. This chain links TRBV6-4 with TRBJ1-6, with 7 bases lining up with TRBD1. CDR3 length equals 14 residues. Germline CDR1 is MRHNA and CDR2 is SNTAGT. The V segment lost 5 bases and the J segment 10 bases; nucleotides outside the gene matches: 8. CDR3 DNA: TGTGCCAGCAGTCAACAGGGGCGCGGGTCACCCCTCCACTTT. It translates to CASSQQGRGSPLHF.